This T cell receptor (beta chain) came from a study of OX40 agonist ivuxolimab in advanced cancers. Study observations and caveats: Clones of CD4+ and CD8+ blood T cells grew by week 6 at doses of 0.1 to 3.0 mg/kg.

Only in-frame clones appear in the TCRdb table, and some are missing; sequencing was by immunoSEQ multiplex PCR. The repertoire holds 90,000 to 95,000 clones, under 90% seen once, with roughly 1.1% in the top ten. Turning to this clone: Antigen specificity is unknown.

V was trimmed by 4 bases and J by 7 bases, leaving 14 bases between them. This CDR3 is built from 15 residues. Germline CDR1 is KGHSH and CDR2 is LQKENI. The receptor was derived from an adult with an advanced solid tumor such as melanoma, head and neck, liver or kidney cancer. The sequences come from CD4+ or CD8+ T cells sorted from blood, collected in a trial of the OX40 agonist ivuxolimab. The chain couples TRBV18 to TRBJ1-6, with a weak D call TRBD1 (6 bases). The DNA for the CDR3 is TGTGCCAGCTCACAAGCAGGGGAAGGAAATTCACCCCTCCACTTT. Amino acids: CASSQAGEGNSPLHF.